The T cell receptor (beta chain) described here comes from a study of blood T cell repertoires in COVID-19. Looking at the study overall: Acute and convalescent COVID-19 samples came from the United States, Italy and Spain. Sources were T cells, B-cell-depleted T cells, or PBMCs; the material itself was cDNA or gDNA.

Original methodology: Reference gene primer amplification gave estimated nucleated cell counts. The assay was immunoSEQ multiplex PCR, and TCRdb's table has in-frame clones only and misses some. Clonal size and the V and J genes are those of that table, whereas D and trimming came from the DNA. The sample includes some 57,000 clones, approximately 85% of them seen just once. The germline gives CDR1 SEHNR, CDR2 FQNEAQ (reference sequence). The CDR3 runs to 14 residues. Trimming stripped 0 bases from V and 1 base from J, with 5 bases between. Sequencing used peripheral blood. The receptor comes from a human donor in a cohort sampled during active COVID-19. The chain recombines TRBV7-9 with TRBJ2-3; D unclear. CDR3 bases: TGTGCCAGCAGCTTAGCCCGGGGCACAGATACGCAGTATTTT. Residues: CASSLARGTDTQYF. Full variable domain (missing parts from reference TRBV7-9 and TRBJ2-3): DTGVSQNPRHKITKRGQNVTFRCDPISEHNRLYWYRQTLGQGPEFLTYFQNEAQLEKSRLLSDRFSAERPKGSFSTLEIQRTEQGDSAMYLCASSLARGTDTQYFGPGTRLTVL.